The 24 T cell receptor beta chains below come from one sample, sequenced in a study of Graves' ophthalmopathy and Graves' hyperthyroidism. Using RNA transcripts, the TCR beta CDR3 regions were amplified. First-round RT-PCR with HTBI primers preceded a second-round multiplex PCR. TCRdb analysed the multiplex PCR reads with MiXCR anew, one entry per CDR3 protein. The sample includes 600,000 to 950,000 distinct CDR3 sequences, roughly 40% of them seen just once. The sample consisted of peripheral blood. Source of these receptors: an adult man with Graves' ophthalmopathy.

The gene calls are TRBV12-3 or TRBV12-4 and TRBJ2-7; 8 positions match TRBD2. Trimming at V came to 6 bases and at J to 1 base, leaving 17 bases not matched to a gene. The CDR3 is 18 amino acids. CDR3 sequence reads: CASSRPGGARGKSYEQYF. The CDR3 DNA is TGTGCCAGCAGCCGTCCCGGGGGGGCGCGGGGCAAGTCCTACGAGCAGTACTTC.

This clonotype was recorded at least ten times. CDR3: CSVETDGNTIYF. CDR3 nucleotide sequence: TGCAGCGTTGAAACAGATGGAAACACCATATATTTT. The chain couples TRBV29-1 to TRBJ1-3, with D hard to call. The V end lost 2 bases, the J end lost 3 bases, and 5 bases lay between the germline ends. CDR1 and CDR2 (germline): SQVTM, ANQGSEA. This CDR3 region has 12 residues.

The chain couples TRBV27 to TRBJ2-7; no reliable D call. V was cut by 6 bases and J by 1 base, with 10 bases left in between. CDR3 size: 13 residues. From germline, CDR1 is MNHEY and CDR2 SMNVEV (reference sequence). The CDR3 coding sequence is TGTGCCAGCAGGATTGGAATGTCCTACGAGCAGTACTTC. Translating gives CASRIGMSYEQYF.

This clonotype appeared once. CDR3: CASSLIQGATEAFF. In nucleotides, the CDR3 is TGCGCCAGCAGCTTGATTCAGGGTGCCACTGAAGCTTTCTTT. The rearrangement uses TRBV5-1 and TRBJ1-1; TRBD1 is a possible D gene (5 bases). Germline values: CDR1 SGHRS, CDR2 YFSETQ. The CDR3 covers 14 residues. Trimming shortened V by 1 base and J by 4 bases, and 11 bases separated the two germline ends.

This clonotype was counted only a few times. In DNA, the CDR3 is TGCGCCAGCAGCCCACTTGGGGGACAGGGTGCCGGCTACACCTTC. This codes for CASSPLGGQGAGYTF. The V gene is TRBV5-1, the J gene TRBJ1-2; 9 nucleotides line up with TRBD1. The CDR3 sequence is 15 residues long. Germline CDR1 and CDR2: SGHRS and YFSETQ. V trimming: 4 bases; J trimming: 8 bases; junction bases outside the gene matches: 12.

This clonotype was seen more than once but under ten times. The gene calls are TRBV20-1 and TRBJ1-1; the D is unclear. CDR1 is DFQATT and CDR2 is SNEGSKA in the germline V gene (reference sequence). V was pared by 1 base and J by 1 base, with 10 bases between. This CDR3 is built from 14 residues. In DNA, the CDR3 is TGCAGTGCTAGAGGGACGGGCGAGAACACTGAAGCTTTCTTT. This sequence encodes CSARGTGENTEAFF.

The sample holds a few counts of this clonotype. This chain links TRBV28 with TRBJ2-5; no firm D call. Germline V CDR1 and CDR2: MDHEN, SYDVKM. The CDR3 loop spans 15 amino acids. Trimming took 7 bases from V and 0 from J, leaving 15 bases between them. The DNA for the CDR3 is TGTGCCAGCACCCCCCCGCCGGGCAACCAAGAGACCCAGTACTTC. It yields the protein CASTPPPGNQETQYF.

The gene calls are TRBV7-9 and TRBJ1-5; a possible D gene is TRBD1 (5 bases). The CDR3 runs 16 residues. The germline V gene encodes CDR1 SEHNR and CDR2 FQNEAQ (reference sequence). V gave up 6 bases and J gave up 6 bases, with 21 bases separating them. The CDR3, as DNA: TGTGCCAGCAGTTACTCGACCAGAGGGGCTGGTCAGCCCCAGCATTTT. Encoded protein: CASSYSTRGAGQPQHF.

The V and J genes are TRBV24-1 and TRBJ1-1; D not resolved. The CDR3 length is 13 residues. From germline, CDR1 is KGHDR and CDR2 SFDVKD. V dropped 4 bases and J dropped 6 bases, with 11 bases sitting between them. The CDR3 DNA reads TGTGCCACCAGTGACCGCAATGGGGCTGAAGCTTTCTTT. It yields the protein CATSDRNGAEAFF.

The chain combines TRBV5-6 with TRBJ1-1; 7 bases fit TRBD1. Germline V lookup: CDR1 SGHDT, CDR2 YYEEEE. The CDR3 spans 13 residues. With V trimmed by 4 bases and J by 6 bases, 6 bases remained unmatched. The CDR3, as DNA: TGTGCCAGCAGCCTAACAGGGGTGCCTGAAGCTTTCTTT. Translation gives CASSLTGVPEAFF. The full variable domain, completed using reference TRBV5-6 and TRBJ1-1, is DAGVTQSPTHLIKTRGQQVTLRCSPKSGHDTVSWYQQALGQGPQFIFQYYEEEERQRGNFPDRFSGHQFPNYSSELNVNALLLGDSALYLCASSLTGVPEAFFGQGTRLTVV.

In nucleotides, the CDR3 is TGCAGTGCCCCGGGACACCGGAGCTCCTACGAGCAGTACTTC. The encoded protein is CSAPGHRSSYEQYF. This chain links TRBV20-1 with TRBJ2-7, with D perhaps matching TRBD1 (6 bases). The CDR3 loop spans 14 amino acids. Germline V gene lookup returns CDR1 DFQATT and CDR2 SNEGSKA (reference sequence). V dropped 6 bases and J dropped 0 bases, with 15 bases sitting between them.

This clonotype was seen more than once but under ten times. The junction departs from the called germline gene at one end, perhaps through a read error. Here the CDR3 reads CASSQTGSNSPLHF. In nucleotides, the CDR3 is TGCGCCAGCAGCCAAACAGGGAGTAATTCACCCCTCCACTTT. The chain carries TRBV7-3 and TRBJ1-6; tentatively, D is TRBD1 (6 bases). Germline CDR1 and CDR2: SGHTA and FQGTGA. This CDR3 is built from 14 residues. The variable domain in full, with the rest retrieved from reference TRBV7-3 and TRBJ1-6, is GAGVSQTPSNKVTEKGKYVELRCDPISGHTALYWYRQSLGQGPEFLIYFQGTGAADDSGLPNDRFFAVRPEGSVSTLKIQRTERGDSAVYLCASSQTGSNSPLHFGNGTRLTVT.

The gene calls are TRBV24-1 and TRBJ1-5; 7 bases are a match to TRBD1. CDR1 is KGHDR and CDR2 is SFDVKD in the germline V gene. The V and J ends lost 4 bases and 1 base, in that order; junction bases with no gene match: 9. The CDR3 extends over 17 amino acids. The CDR3 DNA sequence: TGTGCCACCAGTGACCCAGGGACAGAGAAGAGCAATCAGCCCCAGCATTTT. Translation: CATSDPGTEKSNQPQHF.

The CDR3 protein is CAISGGVQGVGEQYF. CDR3 sequence (DNA): TGTGCCATCAGTGGGGGGGTCCAGGGGGTGGGGGAGCAGTACTTC. The V gene is TRBV10-3, the J gene TRBJ2-7; the D gene is possibly TRBD1 (7 bases). Germline V CDR1 and CDR2: ENHRY, SYGVKD. The CDR3 consists of 15 residues. V lost 4 bases and J 7 bases, leaving 20 bases between the germline ends.

This clonotype was observed a handful of times. The genes are TRBV25-1 and TRBJ1-2, with 10 bases lining up with TRBD1. Germline CDR1 reads MGHDK; CDR2 reads SYGVNS. This CDR3 has 17 amino acids. V shed 6 bases and J 4 bases; nucleotides not matched to a gene: 14. In nucleotides, the CDR3 is TGTGCCAGCAGCTCAAACCGGGACAGGGGTACAATCTATGGCTACACCTTC. This gives the protein CASSSNRDRGTIYGYTF.

This chain connects TRBV9 to TRBJ1-4; 8 bases align to TRBD1. The CDR3 loop spans 14 amino acids. The germline V gene encodes CDR1 SGDLS and CDR2 YYNGEE. J was trimmed by 4 bases and V by 3 bases; bases with no gene match: 2. The CDR3 here is CASSEGQVNEKLFF. The CDR3 nucleotides are TGTGCCAGCAGCGAGGGACAGGTTAATGAAAAACTGTTTTTT.

V is TRBV9 and J is TRBJ1-3; 7 bases fit TRBD1. The V gene's germline CDR1 is SGDLS and CDR2 YYNGEE. V lost 4 bases and J lost 2; bases outside the gene matches: 12. CDR3 length: 17 residues. DNA of the CDR3: TGTGCCAGCAGCCCAGGGGGGGATACGGCCACTGGAAACACCATATATTTT. Its protein product is CASSPGGDTATGNTIYF. Together with reference TRBV9 and TRBJ1-3, the CDR3 gives the full variable domain: DSGVTQTPKHLITATGQRVTLRCSPRSGDLSVYWYQQSLDQGLQFLIQYYNGEERAKGNILERFSAQQFPDLHSELNLSSLELGDSALYFCASSPGGDTATGNTIYFGEGSWLTVV.

The chain couples TRBV24-1 to TRBJ2-3; 7 nucleotides align to TRBD1. V gave up 9 bases and J gave up 2 bases; unmatched junction bases: 4. CDR3 length: 13 residues. Germline V gene lookup returns CDR1 KGHDR and CDR2 SFDVKD. CDR3 loop: CATGDSLTDTQYF. CDR3 nucleotide sequence: TGTGCCACCGGGGACAGTCTCACAGATACGCAGTATTTT.

The chain combines TRBV5-1 with TRBJ1-6; D is undetermined. Trimming left V 4 bases short and J 8 bases short, with 10 bases between. Germline-derived CDR1 and CDR2 are SGHRS and YFSETQ. The CDR3 length is 13 residues. The CDR3 nucleotides read TGCGCCAGCAGCGGCTCGGACGATTCACCCCTCCACTTT. Protein product: CASSGSDDSPLHF.

This clonotype was seen repeatedly, ten times or more. The V and J genes are TRBV19 and TRBJ1-4; TRBD1 agrees at 9 bases. CDR1 is LNHDA, CDR2 SQIVND, per germline (reference sequence). V gave up 5 bases and J gave up 8 bases; unmatched junction bases: 9. The CDR3 extends over 15 amino acids. CDR3 residues: CASSLGTGLSEKLFF. The CDR3 DNA reads TGTGCCAGTAGTCTGGGGACAGGGCTGAGCGAAAAACTGTTTTTT. The entire variable domain, with the rest obtained from reference TRBV19 and TRBJ1-4, is as follows: DGGITQSPKYLFRKEGQNVTLSCEQNLNHDAMYWYRQDPGQGLRLIYYSQIVNDFQKGDIAEGYSVSREKKESFPLTVTSAQKNPTAFYLCASSLGTGLSEKLFFGSGTQLSVL.

This clonotype was counted only a few times. The chain recombines TRBV7-9 with TRBJ1-4; D perhaps matches TRBD1 (5 bases). CDR1 SEHNR and CDR2 FQNEAQ come from the germline V gene (reference sequence). The CDR3 is 14 residues long. Trimming cost V 5 bases and J 6 bases, with 13 bases left between them. CDR3 region: CASSQPGRHEKLFF. In DNA form, the CDR3 reads TGTGCCAGCAGCCAGCCGGGACGCCATGAAAAACTGTTTTTT.

The CDR3 loop reads CASSYGQQGLLTF. For the CDR3, the DNA is TGTGCCAGCAGTTACGGCCAACAGGGATTGTTGACCTTC. The chain joins TRBV6-6 to TRBJ1-2; possibly TRBD1 for D (6 bases). Germline loops: CDR1 MNHNY, CDR2 SVGAGI (reference sequence). This CDR3 is built from 13 residues. Trimming shortened V by 2 bases and J by 14 bases, and 18 bases separated the two germline ends.

For this clonotype: An end of the junction does not agree with germline; a read error may underlie this. The rearrangement joins TRBV25-1 to TRBJ2-2; TRBD2 agrees at 8 bases. CDR1 is MGHDK, CDR2 SYGVNS, per germline. This CDR3 spans 14 amino acids. The CDR3 spells CATSDPAGAGELFF. CDR3 sequence (DNA): TGTGCCACCAGTGATCCAGCGGGAGCCGGGGAGCTGTTTTTT.

This clonotype was counted between two and nine times. This chain uses TRBV5-1 with TRBJ2-2; 8 nucleotides line up with TRBD1. The CDR3 contains 15 residues. CDR1 is SGHRS and CDR2 is YFSETQ in the germline V gene. V dropped 4 bases and J dropped 3; count of bases not matched to a gene: 5. In DNA, the CDR3 is TGCGCCAGCAGCCCAGGGGGCGCGGACACCGGGGAGCTGTTTTTT. It yields the protein CASSPGGADTGELFF.